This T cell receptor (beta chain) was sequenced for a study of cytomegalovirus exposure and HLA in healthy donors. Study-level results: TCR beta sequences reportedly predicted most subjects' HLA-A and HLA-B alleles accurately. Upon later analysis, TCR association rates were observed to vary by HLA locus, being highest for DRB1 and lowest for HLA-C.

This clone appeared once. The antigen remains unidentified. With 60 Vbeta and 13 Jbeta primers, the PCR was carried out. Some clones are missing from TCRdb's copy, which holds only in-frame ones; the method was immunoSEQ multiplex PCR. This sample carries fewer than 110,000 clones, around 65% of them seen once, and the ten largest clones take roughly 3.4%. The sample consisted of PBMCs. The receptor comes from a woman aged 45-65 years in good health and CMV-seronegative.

In DNA form, the CDR3 reads TGTGCCAGCAGCCCGGGACAGACTGTCTTTTCTACTAATGAAAAACTGTTTTTT. Translation: CASSPGQTVFSTNEKLFF. The chain joins TRBV7-9 to TRBJ1-4; 7 bases are shared with TRBD1. This CDR3 has 18 residues. The V segment lost 5 bases and the J segment 2 bases; nucleotides outside the gene matches: 14. Germline lookup yields CDR1 SEHNR and CDR2 FQNEAQ (reference sequence).